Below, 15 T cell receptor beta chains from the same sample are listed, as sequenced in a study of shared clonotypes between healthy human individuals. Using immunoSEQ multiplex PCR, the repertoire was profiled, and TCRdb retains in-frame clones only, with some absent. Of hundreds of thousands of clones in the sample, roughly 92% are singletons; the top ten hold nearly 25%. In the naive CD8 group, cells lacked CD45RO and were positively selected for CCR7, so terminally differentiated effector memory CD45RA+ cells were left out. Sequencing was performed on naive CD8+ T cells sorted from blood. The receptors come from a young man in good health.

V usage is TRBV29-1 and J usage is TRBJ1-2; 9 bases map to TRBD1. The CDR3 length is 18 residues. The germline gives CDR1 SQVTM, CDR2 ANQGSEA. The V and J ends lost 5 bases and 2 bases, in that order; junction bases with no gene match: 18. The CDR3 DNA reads TGCAGCGTTCGGGACAGGGATCGAGGACGGCCGCCGAACTATGGCTACACCTTC. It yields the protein CSVRDRDRGRPPNYGYTF. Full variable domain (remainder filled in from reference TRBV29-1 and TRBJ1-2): SAVISQKPSRDICQRGTSLTIQCQVDSQVTMMFWYRQQPGQSLTLIATANQGSEATYESGFVIDKFPISRPNLTFSTLTVSNMSPEDSSIYLCSVRDRDRGRPPNYGYTFGSGTRLTVV.

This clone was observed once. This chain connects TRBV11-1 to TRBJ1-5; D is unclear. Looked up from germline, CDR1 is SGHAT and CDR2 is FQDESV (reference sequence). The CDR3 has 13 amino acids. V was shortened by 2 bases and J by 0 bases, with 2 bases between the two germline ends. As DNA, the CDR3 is TGTGCCAGCAGCTTACGTAGCAATCAGCCCCAGCATTTT. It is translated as CASSLRSNQPQHF.

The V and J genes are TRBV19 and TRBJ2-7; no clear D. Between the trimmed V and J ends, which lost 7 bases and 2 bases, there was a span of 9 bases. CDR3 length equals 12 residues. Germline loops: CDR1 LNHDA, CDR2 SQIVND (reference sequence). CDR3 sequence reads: CASTASAYEQYF. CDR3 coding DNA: TGTGCCAGTACGGCGTCAGCCTACGAGCAGTACTTC.

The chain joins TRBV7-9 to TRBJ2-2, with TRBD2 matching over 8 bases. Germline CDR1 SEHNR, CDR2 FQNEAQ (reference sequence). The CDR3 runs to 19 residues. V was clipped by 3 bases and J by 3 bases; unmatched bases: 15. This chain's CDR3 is CASSFPRRRGGFDTGELFF. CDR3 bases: TGTGCCAGCAGCTTCCCACGACGCCGGGGGGGCTTCGACACCGGGGAGCTGTTTTTT.

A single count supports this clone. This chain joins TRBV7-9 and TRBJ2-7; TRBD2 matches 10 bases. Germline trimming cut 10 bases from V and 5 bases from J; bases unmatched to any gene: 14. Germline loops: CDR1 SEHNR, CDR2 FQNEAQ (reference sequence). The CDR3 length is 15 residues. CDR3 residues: CAIEEASGRLHEQYF. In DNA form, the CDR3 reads TGTGCCATAGAGGAGGCTAGCGGGAGACTCCACGAGCAGTACTTC.

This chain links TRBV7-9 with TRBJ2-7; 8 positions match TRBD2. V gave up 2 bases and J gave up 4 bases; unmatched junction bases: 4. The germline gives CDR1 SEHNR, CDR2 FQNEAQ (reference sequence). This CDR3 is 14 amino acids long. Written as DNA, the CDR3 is TGTGCCAGCAGCTTATGGAGCGGGAGTTACGAGCAGTACTTC. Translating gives CASSLWSGSYEQYF.

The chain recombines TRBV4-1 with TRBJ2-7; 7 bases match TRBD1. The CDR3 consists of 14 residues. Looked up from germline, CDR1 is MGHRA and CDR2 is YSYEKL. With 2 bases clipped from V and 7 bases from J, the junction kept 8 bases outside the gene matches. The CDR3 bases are TGCGCCAGCAGCCAATACAGGGGCCAGAGGGAGCAGTACTTC. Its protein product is CASSQYRGQREQYF.

CDR3 sequence reads: CASSQVPQGWTGELFF. The CDR3 coding sequence is TGCGCCAGCAGCCAAGTTCCGCAGGGATGGACCGGGGAGCTGTTTTTT. The V gene is TRBV4-1, the J gene TRBJ2-2, with D possibly matching TRBD1 (5 bases). The CDR3 runs to 16 residues. V was clipped by 1 base and J by 5 bases, with 14 bases between them. Germline V gene lookup returns CDR1 MGHRA and CDR2 YSYEKL.

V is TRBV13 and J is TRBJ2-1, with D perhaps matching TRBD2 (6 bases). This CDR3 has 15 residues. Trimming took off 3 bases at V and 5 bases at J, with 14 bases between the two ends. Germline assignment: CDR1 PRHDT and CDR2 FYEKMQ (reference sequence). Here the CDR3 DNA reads TGTGCCAGCAGCTTTCTACGAGGAGGGGACAATGAGCAGTTCTTC. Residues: CASSFLRGGDNEQFF.

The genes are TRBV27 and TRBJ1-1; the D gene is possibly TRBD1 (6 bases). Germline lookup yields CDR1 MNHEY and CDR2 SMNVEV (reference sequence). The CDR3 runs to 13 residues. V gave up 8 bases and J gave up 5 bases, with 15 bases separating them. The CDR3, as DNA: TGTGCCAGCTCACCCCAGGGGAGGACTGAAGCTTTCTTT. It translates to CASSPQGRTEAFF.

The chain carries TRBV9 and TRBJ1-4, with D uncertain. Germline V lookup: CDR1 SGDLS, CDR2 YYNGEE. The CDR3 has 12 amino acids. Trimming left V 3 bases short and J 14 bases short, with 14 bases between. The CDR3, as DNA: TGTGCCAGCAGCGCATCCGGACTTGGTCTGTTTTTT. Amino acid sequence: CASSASGLGLFF.

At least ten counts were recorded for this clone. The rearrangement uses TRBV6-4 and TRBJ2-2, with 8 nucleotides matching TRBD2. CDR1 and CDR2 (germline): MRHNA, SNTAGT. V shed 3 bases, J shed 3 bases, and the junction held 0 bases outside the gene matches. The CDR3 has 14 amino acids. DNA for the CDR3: TGTGCCAGCAGTGAAGCGGGAGACACCGGGGAGCTGTTTTTT. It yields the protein CASSEAGDTGELFF.

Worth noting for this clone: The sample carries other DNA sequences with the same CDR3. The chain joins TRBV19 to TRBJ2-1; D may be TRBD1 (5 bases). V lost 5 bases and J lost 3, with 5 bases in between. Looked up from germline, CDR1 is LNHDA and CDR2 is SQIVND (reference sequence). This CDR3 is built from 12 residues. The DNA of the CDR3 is TGTGCCAGTAGTGACAGCTACAATGAGCAGTTCTTC. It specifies CASSDSYNEQFF.

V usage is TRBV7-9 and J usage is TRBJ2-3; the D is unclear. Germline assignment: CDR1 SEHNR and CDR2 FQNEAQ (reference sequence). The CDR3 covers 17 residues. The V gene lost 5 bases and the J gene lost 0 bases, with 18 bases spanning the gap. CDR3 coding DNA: TGTGCCAGCAGCCTTGTAGGCGCCGGGTTTAGCACAGATACGCAGTATTTT. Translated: CASSLVGAGFSTDTQYF.

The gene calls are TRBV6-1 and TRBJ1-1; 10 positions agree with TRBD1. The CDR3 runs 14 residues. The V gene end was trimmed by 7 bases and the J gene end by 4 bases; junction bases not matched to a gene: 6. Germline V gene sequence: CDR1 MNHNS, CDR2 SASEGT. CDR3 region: CASNRQGAVTEAFF. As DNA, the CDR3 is TGTGCCAGCAATAGACAGGGGGCGGTCACTGAAGCTTTCTTT.